This T cell receptor (beta chain) was identified during a study of blood T cell repertoires in COVID-19. The CDR3 is 14 amino acids. Germline V gene sequence: CDR1 SGHAT, CDR2 FQNNGV. Trimming left V 3 bases short and J 3 bases short, with 11 bases between. Generated by immunoSEQ multiplex PCR, the TCRdb table keeps only in-frame clones and is missing some. This sample has more than 150,000 clones; approximately 87% occur once, and the top ten carry about a fifth. The gene calls are TRBV11-2 and TRBJ2-5; a weak D match, TRBD2 (6 bases). The source of this sequence is a man between 65 and 85 years old with active or convalescent COVID-19. The sample was peripheral blood. In DNA, the CDR3 is TGTGCCAGCAGCTTGATACGCGGGGAAGAGACCCAGTACTTC. Amino acid sequence: CASSLIRGEETQYF.